A selection of T cell receptor beta chains follows, all from one sample in a study of cytomegalovirus exposure and HLA in healthy donors. Using immunoSEQ multiplex PCR, the repertoire was profiled, and TCRdb retains in-frame clones only, with some absent. The table lists more than 95,000 clones, around 75% of them singletons. Sequenced input: PBMCs. Receptors were obtained from a man aged 25 to 40 in good health and CMV-seronegative. Each CDR3 is given with its conserved first and last residue. Each record gives: CDR3 length, V gene, D gene, clone size, J gene, CDR3 protein, CDR3 DNA. The D gene is left open where the match is weak. The listing skips clone size in some rows; elsewhere it reads once, few, many or a size class.

>16|TRBV4-3|-|-|TRBJ1-3
CASSPDTEQVGNTIYF
TGCGCCAGCAGCCCTGACACAGAACAGGTTGGAAACACCATATATTTT
>15|TRBV7-6|TRBD1|-|TRBJ1-1
CASSLGGQGNTEAFF
TGTGCCAGCAGCTTAGGGGGACAGGGTAACACTGAAGCTTTCTTT
>13|TRBV4-2|-|-|TRBJ2-3
CASSQLPTDTQYF
TGTGCCAGCAGCCAACTTCCTACAGATACGCAGTATTTT
>18|TRBV5-1|TRBD2|-|TRBJ2-3
CASSRTFALAGAGDTQYF
TGCGCCAGCAGCCGGACGTTTGCCTTAGCGGGAGCGGGAGATACGCAGTATTTT
>12|TRBV25-1|-|few|TRBJ1-1
CASRGGLPEAFF
TGTGCCAGCAGGGGGGGTTTGCCTGAAGCTTTCTTT
>13|TRBV29-1|-|-|TRBJ1-1
CSVVRQGGTEAFF
TGCAGCGTTGTTCGGCAGGGTGGCACTGAAGCTTTCTTT
>12|TRBV30|-|-|TRBJ1-1
CAWGGLQTEAFF
TGTGCCTGGGGCGGTTTGCAAACTGAAGCTTTCTTT
>13|TRBV14|-|-|TRBJ2-2
CASSRGNTGELFF
TGTGCCAGCAGCCGAGGGAACACCGGGGAGCTGTTTTTT
>13|TRBV14|-|-|TRBJ2-7
CASSQEFRVQQYF
TGTGCCAGCAGCCAAGAATTCAGGGTCCAGCAGTACTTC
>16|TRBV11-2|-|-|TRBJ1-5
CASSLTGGWGNQPQHF
TGTGCCAGCAGCTTAACGGGTGGGTGGGGCAATCAGCCCCAGCATTTT
>14|TRBV2|TRBD1|-|TRBJ2-2
CASSNGQGGGELFF
TGTGCCAGCAGCAATGGACAGGGGGGCGGGGAGCTGTTTTTT
>15|TRBV5-1|-|-|TRBJ2-1
CASSPGLDSYNEQFF
TGCGCCAGCAGCCCGGGACTCGATTCCTACAATGAGCAGTTCTTC
>14|TRBV6-6|-|few|TRBJ1-2
CASSLRWGGYGYTF
TGTGCCAGCAGTTTAAGGTGGGGGGGCTATGGCTACACCTTC
>17|TRBV5-1|-|-|TRBJ2-3
CASSLEPGLTPTDTQYF
TGCGCCAGCAGCTTGGAACCGGGACTTACCCCCACAGATACGCAGTATTTT
>13|TRBV10-3|TRBD2|-|TRBJ2-1
CAISAERGGEQFF
TGTGCCATCAGTGCAGAGCGCGGGGGTGAGCAGTTCTTC
>13|TRBV5-6|-|-|TRBJ2-3
CASSLTGSDTQYF
TGTGCCAGCAGCTTGACAGGGTCAGATACGCAGTATTTT
>17|TRBV5-6|-|-|TRBJ2-1
CASSLNPGSWASNEQFF
TGTGCCAGCAGCTTGAACCCGGGGAGTTGGGCGTCCAATGAGCAGTTCTTC
>16|TRBV5-1|TRBD2|-|TRBJ2-7
CASSSAAGGPKGEQYF
TGCGCCAGCAGCAGCGCCGCGGGAGGCCCCAAAGGGGAGCAGTACTTC
>13|TRBV19|-|-|TRBJ1-2
CASSMRNSGGYTF
TGTGCCAGTAGTATGAGGAATTCGGGTGGCTACACCTTC
>17|TRBV4-1|TRBD1|-|TRBJ1-5
CASSQVSTGVNNQPQHF
TGCGCCAGCAGCCAAGTATCGACAGGGGTTAACAATCAGCCCCAGCATTTT
>14|TRBV5-6|-|-|TRBJ2-5
CASSLGPGGETQYF
TGTGCCAGCAGCCTGGGCCCCGGCGGGGAGACCCAGTACTTC
>14|TRBV14|TRBD2|-|TRBJ2-7
CASRSGGSPYEQYF
TGTGCCAGCAGATCAGGCGGGAGCCCCTACGAGCAGTACTTC
>17|TRBV7-7|-|-|TRBJ2-5
CASSSPLFAELGGTQYF
TGTGCCAGCAGCTCCCCCCTTTTTGCGGAACTAGGGGGGACCCAGTACTTC
>15|TRBV28|-|-|TRBJ2-5
CASSHHGTSQETQYF
TGTGCCAGCAGCCACCACGGGACTTCCCAAGAGACCCAGTACTTC
>15|TRBV18|-|-|TRBJ2-7
CASSPRSLADSEQYF
TGTGCCAGCTCACCACGTTCATTGGCGGATAGCGAGCAGTACTTC
>14|TRBV6-1|-|-|TRBJ1-1
CASILAGMNTEAFF
TGTGCCAGCATCTTAGCAGGGATGAACACTGAAGCTTTCTTT
>15|TRBV19|TRBD1|-|TRBJ1-5
CASMGIGTGYQPQHF
TGTGCCAGTATGGGTATCGGGACAGGGTACCAGCCCCAGCATTTT
>13|TRBV7-2|-|few|TRBJ1-1
CASSLGANTEAFF
TGTGCCAGCAGCTTGGGGGCCAACACTGAAGCTTTCTTT
>15|TRBV9|-|-|TRBJ1-1
CASSPTWGLFTEAFF
TGTGCCAGCAGCCCAACCTGGGGACTATTCACTGAAGCTTTCTTT
>15|TRBV7-8|-|-|TRBJ1-2
CASSLTTGTDYGYTF
TGTGCCAGCAGCTTAACAACAGGGACCGACTATGGCTACACCTTC
>14|TRBV11-2|TRBD1|-|TRBJ1-2
CASSPDRDLYGYTF
TGTGCCAGCAGCCCTGACAGGGACCTCTATGGCTACACCTTC
>13|TRBV7-9|TRBD1|-|TRBJ2-1
CSSSLKTGNEQFF
TGTTCCAGCAGCTTAAAGACAGGGAATGAGCAGTTCTTC
>15|TRBV5-4|-|-|TRBJ2-2
CASSLRRTNTGELFF
TGTGCCAGCAGCTTGCGGAGGACGAACACCGGGGAGCTGTTTTTT
>14|TRBV4-3|TRBD1|-|TRBJ1-2
CASSHRQGFRGYTF
TGCGCCAGCAGCCATCGACAGGGGTTTAGAGGCTACACCTTC
>15|TRBV7-9|TRBD1|-|TRBJ2-2
CASSHTGTGHGELFF
TGTGCCAGCAGTCATACCGGGACAGGGCACGGGGAGCTGTTTTTT
>15|TRBV5-6|-|-|TRBJ2-7
CASRAFSVVPYEQYF
TGTGCCAGCCGCGCCTTTAGCGTCGTCCCCTACGAGCAGTACTTC
>12|TRBV5-6|-|few|TRBJ1-6
CASSSVGSPLHF
TGTGCCAGCAGCTCGGTCGGTTCACCCCTCCACTTT
>17|TRBV13|TRBD2|-|TRBJ2-3
CASSPRTGEGMPDTQYF
TGTGCCAGCAGCCCCAGAACCGGGGAGGGTATGCCAGATACGCAGTATTTT
>16|TRBV5-1|TRBD2|-|TRBJ2-3
CASSLAPSGYTDTQYF
TGCGCCAGCAGCTTGGCACCTAGCGGTTACACAGATACGCAGTATTTT
>13|TRBV5-1|TRBD1|few|TRBJ1-1
CASSSQGVTEAFF
TGCGCCAGCAGCTCCCAGGGGGTCACTGAAGCTTTCTTT
>15|TRBV9|-|-|TRBJ2-1
CASSVGDSTYNEQFF
TGTGCCAGCAGCGTAGGAGACAGTACCTACAATGAGCAGTTCTTC
>13|TRBV30|-|few|TRBJ1-1
CAWSVGGDTEAFF
TGTGCCTGGAGTGTAGGGGGGGACACTGAAGCTTTCTTT
>16|TRBV4-2|-|-|TRBJ1-5
CASSQDAGGPNQPQHF
TGTGCCAGCAGCCAAGATGCCGGGGGGCCCAATCAGCCCCAGCATTTT
>15|TRBV5-1|-|-|TRBJ2-3
CASSLAAASTDTQYF
TGCGCCAGCAGCTTGGCGGCGGCTAGCACAGATACGCAGTATTTT
>14|TRBV6-5|TRBD1|once|TRBJ1-2
CASSGTGSAYGYTF
TGTGCCAGCAGTGGGACAGGGAGCGCCTATGGCTACACCTTC
>15|TRBV9|-|-|TRBJ1-1
CASSVVDRMNTEAFF
TGTGCCAGCAGCGTAGTCGACAGGATGAACACTGAAGCTTTCTTT
>13|TRBV10-1|-|-|TRBJ2-2
CASSEGDTGELFF
TGCGCCAGCAGTGAAGGGGACACCGGGGAGCTGTTTTTT
>12|TRBV2|-|-|TRBJ1-1
CASSRRNTEAFF
TGTGCCAGCAGTAGGAGGAACACTGAAGCTTTCTTT
>14|TRBV4-3|TRBD1|-|TRBJ2-1
CASSLDRVYNEQFF
TGCGCCAGCAGCCTTGACAGGGTGTACAATGAGCAGTTCTTC
>13|TRBV7-9|TRBD1|-|TRBJ2-1
CASSRTGSYEQFF
TGTGCCAGCAGTCGGACAGGGTCCTATGAGCAGTTCTTC
>13|TRBV30|-|once|TRBJ1-6
CAWRFEANSPLHF
TGTGCCTGGAGATTCGAGGCGAACTCACCCCTCCACTTT
>13|TRBV5-1|-|-|TRBJ1-2
CASSLDGGTGYTF
TGCGCCAGCAGCTTGGATGGGGGGACTGGCTACACCTTC
>15|TRBV5-1|TRBD1|-|TRBJ2-2
CASSLVTGGAGELFF
TGCGCCAGCAGCCTAGTTACAGGGGGAGCCGGGGAGCTGTTTTTT
>15|TRBV9|TRBD1|-|TRBJ2-7
CASSIGQASRDEQYF
TGTGCCAGCAGCATTGGACAGGCCTCTCGCGACGAGCAGTACTTC
>12|TRBV5-4|TRBD1|-|TRBJ2-7
CASQGGGYEQYF
TGTGCCAGCCAAGGGGGCGGCTACGAGCAGTACTTC